Listed here are 16 T cell receptor beta chains from one sample, sequenced in a study of shared clonotypes between healthy human individuals. Clones were sequenced by immunoSEQ multiplex PCR, and TCRdb holds only the in-frame ones, with some missing. The repertoire holds some 1,600,000 clones, with 98% as singletons. The sample consisted of naive CD4+ T cells sorted from blood. The subset: CD45RA+ positively selected. These TCRs come from a man aged 25 to 40 in good health.

In the case of this clone: Other DNA sequences in this specimen translate into the identical CDR3. The chain has TRBV6-5 and TRBJ2-7; 9 nucleotides match TRBD1. Germline V gene data show CDR1 as MNHEY and CDR2 as SVGAGI. This CDR3 comprises 14 residues. Trimming at V came to 2 bases and at J to 4 bases, leaving 3 bases not matched to a gene. The CDR3 DNA follows: TGTGCCAGCAGTTACGGGACAGGGATATACGAGCAGTACTTC. Translated: CASSYGTGIYEQYF.

A remark on this clone: This CDR3 is also generated by other DNA sequences in the sample. The chain uses TRBV5-1 and TRBJ2-3, with TRBD2 as a possible D gene (5 bases). The CDR3 runs to 12 residues. The germline V gene has CDR1 SGHRS and CDR2 YFSETQ. Trimming removed 4 bases at V and 6 bases at J, with 9 bases between. The CDR3 spells CASSLERDTQYF. CDR3 bases: TGCGCCAGCAGCCTGGAGCGGGATACGCAGTATTTT.

V gene TRBV10-3 combines with J gene TRBJ2-2, with D uncertain. The V end lost 8 bases, the J end lost 9 bases, and 16 bases lay between the germline ends. Germline CDR1 and CDR2: ENHRY and SYGVKD. This CDR3 has 13 amino acids. The CDR3 DNA reads TGTGCCATCGCCGATGGAAGGTCCCGGGAGCTGTTTTTT. This gives the protein CAIADGRSRELFF.

The CDR3 DNA reads as TGCGCCAGCAGCTTGGCCCTGGCTGGGACAGGACAAGAGACCCAGTACTTC. Translating gives CASSLALAGTGQETQYF. The chain is built from TRBV5-1 and TRBJ2-5; 8 nucleotides agree with TRBD1. Germline CDR1 SGHRS, CDR2 YFSETQ. The V and J ends lost 0 bases and 2 bases, in that order; junction bases with no gene match: 9. There are 17 residues in the CDR3.

This clone showed up just once. This chain connects TRBV2 to TRBJ1-1; D perhaps matches TRBD1 (5 bases). In germline, CDR1 is SNHLY, CDR2 FYNNEI. Deletions cut 2 bases from V and 2 bases from J, with 9 bases between. The CDR3 sequence is 14 residues long. CDR3 sequence: CASSEQGINTEAFF. CDR3 DNA sequence: TGTGCCAGCAGTGAACAGGGTATTAACACTGAAGCTTTCTTT. Full variable domain (missing parts from reference TRBV2 and TRBJ1-1): EPEVTQTPSHQVTQMGQEVILRCVPISNHLYFYWYRQILGQKVEFLVSFYNNEISEKSEIFDDQFSVERPDGSNFTLKIRSTKLEDSAMYFCASSEQGINTEAFFGQGTRLTVV.

The rearrangement uses TRBV5-1 and TRBJ2-7; 12 bases are shared with TRBD2. This CDR3 is built from 15 residues. V dropped 4 bases and J dropped 2; count of bases not matched to a gene: 4. Per the germline V gene, CDR1 is SGHRS and CDR2 is YFSETQ. The CDR3 nucleotides are TGCGCCAGCAGCCATACTAGCGGGAGGACCTACGAGCAGTACTTC. Residues: CASSHTSGRTYEQYF.

The chain has TRBV27 and TRBJ1-2, with TRBD1 matching over 9 bases. With 0 bases clipped from V and 4 bases from J, the junction kept 3 bases outside the gene matches. Germline V gene data show CDR1 as MNHEY and CDR2 as SMNVEV (reference sequence). The CDR3 runs 15 residues. Here the CDR3 reads CASSLSGQGAYGYTF. CDR3 DNA: TGTGCCAGCAGTTTATCGGGACAGGGAGCCTATGGCTACACCTTC.

The chain combines TRBV5-4 with TRBJ2-3, with 11 bases fitting TRBD2. With V trimmed by 0 bases and J by 1 base, 7 bases remained unmatched. This CDR3 has 18 residues. From germline, CDR1 is SGHNT and CDR2 YYREEE (reference sequence). The CDR3 region is CASSLGLLAGGGTDTQYF. DNA for the CDR3: TGTGCCAGCAGCTTGGGCTTATTAGCGGGAGGGGGCACAGATACGCAGTATTTT.

The chain combines TRBV4-2 with TRBJ2-2; D is unclear. Looked up from germline, CDR1 is LGHNA and CDR2 is YNFKEQ. Trimming took 1 base from V and 0 from J, leaving 9 bases between them. The CDR3 spans 16 residues. CDR3 DNA: TGTGCCAGCAGCCAAGTTCCGAGGTCGAACACCGGGGAGCTGTTTTTT. Residues: CASSQVPRSNTGELFF.

The chain joins TRBV5-1 to TRBJ1-3; D is perhaps TRBD1 (5 bases). The V end lost 0 bases, the J end lost 8 bases, and 18 bases lay between the germline ends. This CDR3 comprises 16 residues. The germline V gene encodes CDR1 SGHRS and CDR2 YFSETQ. DNA for the CDR3: TGCGCCAGCAGCTTGGATTTCGGCAGGGCGGGAGACACCATATATTTT. Translating it yields CASSLDFGRAGDTIYF.

This chain links TRBV4-3 with TRBJ2-5; D not resolved. V was shortened by 0 bases and J by 5 bases, with 10 bases between the two germline ends. The CDR3 covers 14 residues. Looked up from germline, CDR1 is LGHNA and CDR2 is YSLEER. The CDR3 bases are TGCGCCAGCAGCCAAGATACCGGGTCCGAGACCCAGTACTTC. Its translation: CASSQDTGSETQYF.

The rearrangement joins TRBV30 to TRBJ2-1, with 7 nucleotides matching TRBD2. CDR1 and CDR2 (germline): GTSNPN, SVGIG (reference sequence). With 1 base clipped from V and 6 bases from J, the junction kept 9 bases outside the gene matches. The CDR3 extends over 15 amino acids. The CDR3 region is CAWSGTGTNINEQFF. CDR3 nucleotide sequence: TGTGCCTGGAGTGGTACCGGGACTAATATCAATGAGCAGTTCTTC.

This chain uses TRBV5-1 with TRBJ1-1, with D unresolved. V lost 1 base and J lost 6, with 10 bases in between. CDR1 and CDR2 (germline): SGHRS, YFSETQ. The CDR3 runs 13 residues. CDR3 sequence: CASSLRESAEAFF. As DNA, the CDR3 is TGCGCCAGCAGCTTGCGGGAATCCGCTGAAGCTTTCTTT.

J is TRBJ1-4 and V is TRBV28; D not resolved. CDR1 and CDR2 from the germline V gene are MDHEN and SYDVKM. V was trimmed by 3 bases and J by 8 bases, leaving 7 bases between them. CDR3 length equals 12 residues. CDR3 bases: TGTGCCAGCAGTTTGACCTGGGAAAAACTGTTTTTT. Translation: CASSLTWEKLFF.

The chain has TRBV7-9 and TRBJ2-7; D is possibly TRBD1 (6 bases). Germline CDR1 SEHNR, CDR2 FQNEAQ (reference sequence). The CDR3 sequence is 17 residues long. The V end was cut by 5 bases, the J end by 6 bases, with 26 bases between. In DNA form, the CDR3 reads TGTGCCAGCAGCCCCACAGGGAATGGGCCAGCCGACGTCGAGCAGTACTTC. Encoded protein: CASSPTGNGPADVEQYF.

Here the CDR3 reads CASLPGDRADTDTQYF. CDR3 coding DNA: TGTGCCAGCCTCCCGGGGGACAGGGCCGACACAGATACGCAGTATTTT. The chain links TRBV28 to TRBJ2-3; 9 bases line up with TRBD1. Trimming took 8 bases from V and 2 from J; bases not matched to a gene: 11. Germline V CDR1 and CDR2: MDHEN, SYDVKM. This CDR3 has 16 residues.